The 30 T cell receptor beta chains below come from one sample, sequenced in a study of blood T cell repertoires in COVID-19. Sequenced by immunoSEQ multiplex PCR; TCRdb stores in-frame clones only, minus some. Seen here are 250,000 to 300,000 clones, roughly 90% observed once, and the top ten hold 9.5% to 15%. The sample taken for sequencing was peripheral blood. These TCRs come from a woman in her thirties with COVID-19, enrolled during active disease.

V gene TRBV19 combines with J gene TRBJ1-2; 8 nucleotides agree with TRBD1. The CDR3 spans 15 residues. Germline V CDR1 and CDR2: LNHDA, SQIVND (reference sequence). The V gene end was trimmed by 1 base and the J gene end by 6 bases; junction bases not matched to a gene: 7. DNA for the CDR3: TGTGCCAGTAGTATAGTTGACAGGGGAGCGGATGGCTACACCTTC. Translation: CASSIVDRGADGYTF.

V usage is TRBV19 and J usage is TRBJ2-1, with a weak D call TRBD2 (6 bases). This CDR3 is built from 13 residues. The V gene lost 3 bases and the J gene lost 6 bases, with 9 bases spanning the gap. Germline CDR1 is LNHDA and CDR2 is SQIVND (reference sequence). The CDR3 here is CASSMRGGNEQFF. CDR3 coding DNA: TGTGCCAGTAGTATGCGGGGTGGCAATGAGCAGTTCTTC.

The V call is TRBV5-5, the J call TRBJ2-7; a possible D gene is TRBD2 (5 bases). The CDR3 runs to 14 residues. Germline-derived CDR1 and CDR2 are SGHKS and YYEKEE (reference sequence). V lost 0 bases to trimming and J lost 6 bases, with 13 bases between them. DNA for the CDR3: TGTGCCAGCAGCTTGGTTCCGGGGTCTAGCGAGCAGTACTTC. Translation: CASSLVPGSSEQYF.

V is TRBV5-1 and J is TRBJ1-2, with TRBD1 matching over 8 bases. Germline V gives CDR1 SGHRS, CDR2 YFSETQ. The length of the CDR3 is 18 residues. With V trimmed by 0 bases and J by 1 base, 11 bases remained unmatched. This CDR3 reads CASSLEEAGGAINYGYTF. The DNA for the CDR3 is TGCGCCAGCAGCTTGGAAGAGGCAGGGGGCGCGATTAACTATGGCTACACCTTC.

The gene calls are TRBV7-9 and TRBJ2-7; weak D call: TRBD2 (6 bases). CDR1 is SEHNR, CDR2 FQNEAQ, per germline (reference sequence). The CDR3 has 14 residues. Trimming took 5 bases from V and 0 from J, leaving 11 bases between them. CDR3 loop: CASSMTGSSYEQYF. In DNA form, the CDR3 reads TGTGCCAGCAGCATGACCGGGAGCTCCTACGAGCAGTACTTC.

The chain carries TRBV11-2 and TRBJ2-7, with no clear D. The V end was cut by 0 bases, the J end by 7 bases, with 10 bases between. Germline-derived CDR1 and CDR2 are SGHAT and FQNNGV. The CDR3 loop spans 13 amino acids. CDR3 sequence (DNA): TGTGCCAGCAGCTTAGACCCCCCGAGGGAGCAGTACTTC. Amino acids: CASSLDPPREQYF.

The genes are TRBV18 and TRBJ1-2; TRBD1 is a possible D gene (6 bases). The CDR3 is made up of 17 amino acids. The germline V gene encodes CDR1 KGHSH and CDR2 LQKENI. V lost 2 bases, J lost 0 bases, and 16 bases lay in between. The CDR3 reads CASSPSLQGGPNYGYTF. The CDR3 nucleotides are TGTGCCAGCTCACCATCCCTACAGGGTGGACCTAACTATGGCTACACCTTC.

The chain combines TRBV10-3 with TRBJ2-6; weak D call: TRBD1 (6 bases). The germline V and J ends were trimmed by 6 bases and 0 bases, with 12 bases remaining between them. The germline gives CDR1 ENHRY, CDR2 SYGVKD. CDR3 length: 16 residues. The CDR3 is CAIRTQGHSGANVLTF. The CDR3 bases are TGTGCCATCAGGACCCAGGGACACTCTGGGGCCAACGTCCTGACTTTC.

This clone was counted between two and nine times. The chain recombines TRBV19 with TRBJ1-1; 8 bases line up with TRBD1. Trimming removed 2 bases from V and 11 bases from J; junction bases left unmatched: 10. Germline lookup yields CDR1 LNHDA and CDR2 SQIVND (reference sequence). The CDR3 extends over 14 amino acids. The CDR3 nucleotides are TGTGCCAGTAGTATACAGGGGGCTCCCTTGGGGGCTTTCTTT. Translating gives CASSIQGAPLGAFF. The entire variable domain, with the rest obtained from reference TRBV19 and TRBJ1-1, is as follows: DGGITQSPKYLFRKEGQNVTLSCEQNLNHDAMYWYRQDPGQGLRLIYYSQIVNDFQKGDIAEGYSVSREKKESFPLTVTSAQKNPTAFYLCASSIQGAPLGAFFGQGTRLTVV.

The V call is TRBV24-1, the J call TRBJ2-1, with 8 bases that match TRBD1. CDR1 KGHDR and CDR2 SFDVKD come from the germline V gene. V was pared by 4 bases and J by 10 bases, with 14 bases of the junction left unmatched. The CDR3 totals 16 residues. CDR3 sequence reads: CATSDQSTGAAREQFF. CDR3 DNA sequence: TGTGCCACCAGTGACCAATCGACAGGGGCGGCAAGAGAGCAGTTCTTC.

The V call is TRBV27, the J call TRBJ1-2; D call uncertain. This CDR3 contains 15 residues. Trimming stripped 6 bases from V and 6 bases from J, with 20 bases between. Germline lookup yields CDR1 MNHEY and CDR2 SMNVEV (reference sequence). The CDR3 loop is CASSYRRKDSNGYTF. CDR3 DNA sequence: TGTGCCAGCAGCTACCGGCGGAAGGATTCTAATGGCTACACCTTC.

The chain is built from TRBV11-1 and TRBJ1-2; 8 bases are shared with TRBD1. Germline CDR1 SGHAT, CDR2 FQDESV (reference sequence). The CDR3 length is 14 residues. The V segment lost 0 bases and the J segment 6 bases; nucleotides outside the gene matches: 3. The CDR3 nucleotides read TGTGCCAGCAGCTTAGCAGCCAGGGGGCATGGCTACACCTTC. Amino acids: CASSLAARGHGYTF.

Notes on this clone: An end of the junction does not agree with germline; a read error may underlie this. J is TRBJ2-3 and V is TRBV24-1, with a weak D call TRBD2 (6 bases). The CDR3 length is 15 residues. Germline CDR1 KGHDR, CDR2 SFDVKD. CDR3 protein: CATSGLSDYVDTQYF. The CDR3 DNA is TGTGCCACCAGTGGTTTGTCGGACTATGTGGATACGCAGTATTTT.

The CDR3 sequence: CASSLVGTGGNSPLHF. In nucleotides, the CDR3 is TGCGCCAGCAGCTTGGTGGGAACAGGGGGCAATTCACCCCTCCACTTT. The V gene is TRBV5-1, the J gene TRBJ1-6, with TRBD1 identical over 9 bases. This CDR3 is built from 16 residues. V shed 0 bases, J shed 7 bases, and the junction held 5 bases outside the gene matches. Germline CDR1 is SGHRS and CDR2 is YFSETQ.

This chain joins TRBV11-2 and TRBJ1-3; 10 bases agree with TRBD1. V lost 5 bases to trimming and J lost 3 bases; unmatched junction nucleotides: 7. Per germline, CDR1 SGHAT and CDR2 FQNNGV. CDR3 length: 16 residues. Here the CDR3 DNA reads TGTGCCAGCAGCCCGGGACAGGGGATGGGTGGAAACACCATATATTTT. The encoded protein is CASSPGQGMGGNTIYF.

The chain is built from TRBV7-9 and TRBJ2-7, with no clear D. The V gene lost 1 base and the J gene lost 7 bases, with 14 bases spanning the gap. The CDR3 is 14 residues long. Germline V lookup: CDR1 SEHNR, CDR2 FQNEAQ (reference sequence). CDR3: CASSLESFPPEQYF. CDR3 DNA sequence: TGTGCCAGCAGCTTAGAGAGCTTTCCCCCTGAGCAGTACTTC.

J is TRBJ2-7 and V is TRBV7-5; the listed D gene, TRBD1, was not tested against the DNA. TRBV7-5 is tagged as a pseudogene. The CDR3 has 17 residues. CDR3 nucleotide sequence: TGTGTCAGAAGCTTAATCCAGGGGGCTCGGAAAACCTACGAGCAGTACTTC. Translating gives CVRSLIQGARKTYEQYF.

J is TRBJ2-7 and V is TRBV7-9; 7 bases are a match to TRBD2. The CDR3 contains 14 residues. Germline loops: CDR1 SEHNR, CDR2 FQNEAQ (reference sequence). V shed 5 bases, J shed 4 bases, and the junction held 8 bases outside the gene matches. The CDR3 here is CASSNGLVGYEQYF. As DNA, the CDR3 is TGTGCCAGCAGCAATGGACTAGTCGGTTACGAGCAGTACTTC.

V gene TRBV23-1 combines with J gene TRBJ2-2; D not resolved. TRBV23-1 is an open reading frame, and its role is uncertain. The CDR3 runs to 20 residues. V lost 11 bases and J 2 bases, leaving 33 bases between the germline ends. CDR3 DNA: TGCGCCGTCAGACCTGGAGACTCCGAAAAATCTATACCTAACACCGGGGAGCTGTTTTTT. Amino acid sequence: CAVRPGDSEKSIPNTGELFF.

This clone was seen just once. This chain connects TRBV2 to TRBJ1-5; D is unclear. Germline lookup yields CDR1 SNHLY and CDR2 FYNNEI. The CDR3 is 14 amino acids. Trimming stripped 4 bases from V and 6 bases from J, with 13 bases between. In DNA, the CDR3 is TGTGCCAGCAGTGCTGGGAGGGAGGGTCAGCCCCAGCATTTT. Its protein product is CASSAGREGQPQHF.

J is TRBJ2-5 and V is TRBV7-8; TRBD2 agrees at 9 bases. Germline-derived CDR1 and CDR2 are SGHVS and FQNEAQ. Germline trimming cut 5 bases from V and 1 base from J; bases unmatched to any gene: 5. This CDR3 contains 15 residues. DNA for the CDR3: TGTGCCAGCAGCCCGGGGACTAGCCCCCAAGAGACCCAGTACTTC. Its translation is CASSPGTSPQETQYF.

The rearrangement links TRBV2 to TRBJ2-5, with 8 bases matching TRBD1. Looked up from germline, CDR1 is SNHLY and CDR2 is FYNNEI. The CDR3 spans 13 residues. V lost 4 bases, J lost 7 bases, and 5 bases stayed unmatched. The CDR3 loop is CASSVWDRLTQYF. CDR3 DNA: TGTGCCAGCAGTGTATGGGACAGGCTGACCCAGTACTTC.

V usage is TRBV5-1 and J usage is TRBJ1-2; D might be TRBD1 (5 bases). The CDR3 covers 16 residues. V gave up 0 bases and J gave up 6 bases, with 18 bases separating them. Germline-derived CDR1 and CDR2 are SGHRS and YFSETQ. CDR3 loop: CASSLDLQGSTDGYTF. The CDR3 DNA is TGCGCCAGCAGCTTGGATTTGCAGGGATCCACCGATGGCTACACCTTC. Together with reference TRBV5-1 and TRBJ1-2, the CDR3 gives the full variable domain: KAGVTQTPRYLIKTRGQQVTLSCSPISGHRSVSWYQQTPGQGLQFLFEYFSETQRNKGNFPGRFSGRQFSNSRSEMNVSTLELGDSALYLCASSLDLQGSTDGYTFGSGTRLTVV.

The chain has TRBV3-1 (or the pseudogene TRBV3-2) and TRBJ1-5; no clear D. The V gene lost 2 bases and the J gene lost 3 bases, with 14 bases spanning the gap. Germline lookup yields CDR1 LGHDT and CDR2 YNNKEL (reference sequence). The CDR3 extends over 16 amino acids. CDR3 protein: CASSQKLLANNQPQHF. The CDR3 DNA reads TGTGCCAGCAGCCAAAAGCTTCTAGCAAACAATCAGCCCCAGCATTTT.

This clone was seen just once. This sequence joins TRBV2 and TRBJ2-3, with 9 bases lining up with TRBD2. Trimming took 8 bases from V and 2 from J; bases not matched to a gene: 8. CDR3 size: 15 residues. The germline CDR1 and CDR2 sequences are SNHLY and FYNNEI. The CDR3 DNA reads TGTGCCAGCGGGGCGGAGCGGGGGGTCACAGATACGCAGTATTTT. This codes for CASGAERGVTDTQYF.

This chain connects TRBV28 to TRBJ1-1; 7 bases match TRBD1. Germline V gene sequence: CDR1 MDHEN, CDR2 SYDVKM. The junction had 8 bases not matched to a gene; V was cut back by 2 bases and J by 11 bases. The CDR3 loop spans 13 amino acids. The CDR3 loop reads CASSLGTGAHAFF. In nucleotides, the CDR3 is TGTGCCAGCAGTTTAGGTACAGGGGCGCATGCTTTCTTT. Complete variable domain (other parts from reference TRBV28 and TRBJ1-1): DVKVTQSSRYLVKRTGEKVFLECVQDMDHENMFWYRQDPGLGLRLIYFSYDVKMKEKGDIPEGYSVSREKKERFSLILESASTNQTSMYLCASSLGTGAHAFFGQGTRLTVV.

The CDR3 sequence is CASSDRDRGLVREQFF. DNA of the CDR3: TGCGCCAGCAGCGACCGGGACAGGGGTCTAGTTCGTGAGCAGTTCTTC. The genes are TRBV5-1 and TRBJ2-1; TRBD1 agrees at 10 bases. The CDR3 runs 16 residues. The V gene end was trimmed by 4 bases and the J gene end by 9 bases; junction bases not matched to a gene: 13. CDR1 is SGHRS, CDR2 YFSETQ, per germline.

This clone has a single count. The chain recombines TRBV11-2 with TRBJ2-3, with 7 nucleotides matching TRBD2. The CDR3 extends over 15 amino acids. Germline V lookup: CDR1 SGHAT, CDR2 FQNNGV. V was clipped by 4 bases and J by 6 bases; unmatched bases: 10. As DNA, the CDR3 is TGTGCCAGCAGCTCCGGGACTATCGTTTCGGATACGCAGTATTTT. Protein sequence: CASSSGTIVSDTQYF.

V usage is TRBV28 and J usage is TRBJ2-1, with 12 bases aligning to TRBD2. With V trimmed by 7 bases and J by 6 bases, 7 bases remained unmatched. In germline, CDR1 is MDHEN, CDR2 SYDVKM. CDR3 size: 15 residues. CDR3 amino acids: CASTFPGLAGNEQFF. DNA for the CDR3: TGTGCCAGCACCTTCCCGGGACTAGCGGGCAATGAGCAGTTCTTC.

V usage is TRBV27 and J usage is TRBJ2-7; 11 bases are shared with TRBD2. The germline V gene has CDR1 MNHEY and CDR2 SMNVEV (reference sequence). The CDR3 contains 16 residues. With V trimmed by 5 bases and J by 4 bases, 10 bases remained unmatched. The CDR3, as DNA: TGTGCCAGCAGTGCCATAGCGGGGGGGCCGAGGTACGAGCAGTACTTC. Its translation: CASSAIAGGPRYEQYF.